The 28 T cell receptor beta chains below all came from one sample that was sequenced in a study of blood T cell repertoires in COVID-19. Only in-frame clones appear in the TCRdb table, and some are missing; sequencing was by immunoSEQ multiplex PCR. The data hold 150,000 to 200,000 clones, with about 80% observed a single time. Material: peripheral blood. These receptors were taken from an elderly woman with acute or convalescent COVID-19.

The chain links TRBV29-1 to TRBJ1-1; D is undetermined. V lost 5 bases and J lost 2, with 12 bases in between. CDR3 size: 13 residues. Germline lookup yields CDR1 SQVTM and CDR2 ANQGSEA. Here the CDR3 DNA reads TGCAGCGTTCATAACGGGATAAACACTGAAGCTTTCTTT. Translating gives CSVHNGINTEAFF.

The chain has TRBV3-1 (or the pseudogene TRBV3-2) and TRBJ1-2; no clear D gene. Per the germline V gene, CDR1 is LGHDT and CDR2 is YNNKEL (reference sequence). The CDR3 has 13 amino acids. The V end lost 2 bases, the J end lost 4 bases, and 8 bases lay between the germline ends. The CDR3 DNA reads TGTGCCAGCAGCCAAACCCTGAGCTATGGCTACACCTTC. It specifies CASSQTLSYGYTF.

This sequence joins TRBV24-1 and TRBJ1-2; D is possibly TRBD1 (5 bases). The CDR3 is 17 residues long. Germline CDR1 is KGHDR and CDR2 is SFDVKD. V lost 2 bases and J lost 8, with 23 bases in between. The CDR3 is CATSDSPKDSPPRGYTF. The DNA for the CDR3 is TGTGCCACCAGTGATTCCCCGAAAGACAGTCCCCCCAGAGGCTACACCTTC.

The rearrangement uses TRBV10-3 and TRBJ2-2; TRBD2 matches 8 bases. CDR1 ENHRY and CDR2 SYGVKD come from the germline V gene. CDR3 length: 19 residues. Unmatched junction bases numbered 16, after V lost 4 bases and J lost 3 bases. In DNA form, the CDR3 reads TGTGCCATCAGTGCCTCCGATCTGTGGCGGGGGGCGGACACCGGGGAGCTGTTTTTT. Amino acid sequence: CAISASDLWRGADTGELFF.

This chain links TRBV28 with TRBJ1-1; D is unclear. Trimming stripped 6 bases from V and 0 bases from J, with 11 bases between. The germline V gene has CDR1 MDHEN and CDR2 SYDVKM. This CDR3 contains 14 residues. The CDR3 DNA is TGTGCCAGCAGAGGCGGTGCCATGAACACTGAAGCTTTCTTT. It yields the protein CASRGGAMNTEAFF. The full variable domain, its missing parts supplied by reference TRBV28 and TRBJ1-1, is DVKVTQSSRYLVKRTGEKVFLECVQDMDHENMFWYRQDPGLGLRLIYFSYDVKMKEKGDIPEGYSVSREKKERFSLILESASTNQTSMYLCASRGGAMNTEAFFGQGTRLTVV.

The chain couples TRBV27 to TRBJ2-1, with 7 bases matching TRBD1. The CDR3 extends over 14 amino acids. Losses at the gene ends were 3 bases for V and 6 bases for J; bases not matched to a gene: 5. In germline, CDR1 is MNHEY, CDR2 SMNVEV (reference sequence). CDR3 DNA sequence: TGTGCCAGCAGTTTCAGGCAGGGGGTCAATGAGCAGTTCTTC. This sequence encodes CASSFRQGVNEQFF.

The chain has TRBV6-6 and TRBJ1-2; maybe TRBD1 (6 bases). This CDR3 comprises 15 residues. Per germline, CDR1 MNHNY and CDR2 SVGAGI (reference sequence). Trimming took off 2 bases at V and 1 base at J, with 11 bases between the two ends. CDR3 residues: CASSYVPRGNYGYTF. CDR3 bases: TGTGCCAGCAGTTACGTCCCCAGGGGTAACTATGGCTACACCTTC.

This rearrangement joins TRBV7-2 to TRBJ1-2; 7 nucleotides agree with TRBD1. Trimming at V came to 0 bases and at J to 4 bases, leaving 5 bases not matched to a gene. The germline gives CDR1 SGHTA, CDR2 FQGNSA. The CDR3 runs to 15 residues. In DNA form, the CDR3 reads TGTGCCAGCAGCTTAGCGGGGGGACAGTTCTATGGCTACACCTTC. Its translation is CASSLAGGQFYGYTF.

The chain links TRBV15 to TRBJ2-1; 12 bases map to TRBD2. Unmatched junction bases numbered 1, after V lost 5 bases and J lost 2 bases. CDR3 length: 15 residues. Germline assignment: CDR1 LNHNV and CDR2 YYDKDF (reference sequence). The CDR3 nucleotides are TGTGCCACCAGCCGGACTAGCGGGACCTACAATGAGCAGTTCTTC. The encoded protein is CATSRTSGTYNEQFF.

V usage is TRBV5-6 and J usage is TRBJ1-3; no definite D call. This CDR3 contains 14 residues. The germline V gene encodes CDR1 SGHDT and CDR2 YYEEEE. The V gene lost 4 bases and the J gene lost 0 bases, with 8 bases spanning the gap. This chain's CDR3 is CASSARDSGNTIYF. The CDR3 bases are TGTGCCAGCAGCGCACGGGACTCTGGAAACACCATATATTTT.

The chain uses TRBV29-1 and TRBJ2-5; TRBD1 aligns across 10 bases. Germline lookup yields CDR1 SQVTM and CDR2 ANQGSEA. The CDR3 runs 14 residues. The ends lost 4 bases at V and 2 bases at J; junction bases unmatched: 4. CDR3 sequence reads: CSVGGTGAQETQYF. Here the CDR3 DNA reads TGCAGCGTTGGGGGGACAGGGGCTCAAGAGACCCAGTACTTC.

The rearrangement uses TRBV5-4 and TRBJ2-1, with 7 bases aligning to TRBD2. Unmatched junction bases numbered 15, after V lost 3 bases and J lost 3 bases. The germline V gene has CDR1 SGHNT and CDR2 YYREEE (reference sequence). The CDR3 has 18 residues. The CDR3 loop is CASSSQKLAGGDYNEQFF. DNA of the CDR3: TGTGCCAGCAGCTCCCAGAAGCTAGCTGGGGGGGACTACAATGAGCAGTTCTTC. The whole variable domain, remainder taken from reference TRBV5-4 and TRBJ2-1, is ETGVTQSPTHLIKTRGQQVTLRCSSQSGHNTVSWYQQALGQGPQFIFQYYREEENGRGNFPPRFSGLQFPNYSSELNVNALELDDSALYLCASSSQKLAGGDYNEQFFGPGTRLTVL.

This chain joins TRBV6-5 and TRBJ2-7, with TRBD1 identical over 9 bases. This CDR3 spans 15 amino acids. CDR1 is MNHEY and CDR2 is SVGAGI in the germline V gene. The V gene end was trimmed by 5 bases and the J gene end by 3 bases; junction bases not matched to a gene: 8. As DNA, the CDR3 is TGTGCCAGCAGTCGGGACAGGGAGTCGGGCTACGAGCAGTACTTC. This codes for CASSRDRESGYEQYF.

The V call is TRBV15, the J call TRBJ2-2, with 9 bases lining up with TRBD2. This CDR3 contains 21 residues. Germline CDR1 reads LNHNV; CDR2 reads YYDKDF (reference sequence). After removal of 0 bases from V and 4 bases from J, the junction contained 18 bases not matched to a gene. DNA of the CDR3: TGTGCCACCAGCAGAGATCCCCCCGGACTAGCGAGGATTGGCAGCACCGGGGAGCTGTTTTTT. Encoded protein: CATSRDPPGLARIGSTGELFF.

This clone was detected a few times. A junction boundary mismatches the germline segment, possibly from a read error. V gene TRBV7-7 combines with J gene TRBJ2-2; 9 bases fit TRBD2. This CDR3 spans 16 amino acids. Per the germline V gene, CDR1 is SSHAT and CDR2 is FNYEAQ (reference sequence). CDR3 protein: CASSPGTSRITGELFF. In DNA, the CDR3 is TGTGCTAGCAGCCCCGGGACTAGCCGGATCACCGGGGAGCTGTTTTTT.

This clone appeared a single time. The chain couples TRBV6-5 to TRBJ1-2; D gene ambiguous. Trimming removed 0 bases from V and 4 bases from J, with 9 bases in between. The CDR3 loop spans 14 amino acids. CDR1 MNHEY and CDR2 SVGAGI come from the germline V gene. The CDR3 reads CASSYSGRSYGYTF. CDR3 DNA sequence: TGTGCCAGCAGTTACTCCGGGAGGTCCTATGGCTACACCTTC.

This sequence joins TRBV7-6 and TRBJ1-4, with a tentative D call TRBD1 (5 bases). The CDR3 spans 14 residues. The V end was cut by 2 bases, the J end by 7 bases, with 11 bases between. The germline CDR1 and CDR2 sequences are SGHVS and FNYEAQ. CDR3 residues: CASSLTTGVEKLFF. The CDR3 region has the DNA TGTGCCAGCAGCTTAACAACGGGGGTTGAAAAACTGTTTTTT.

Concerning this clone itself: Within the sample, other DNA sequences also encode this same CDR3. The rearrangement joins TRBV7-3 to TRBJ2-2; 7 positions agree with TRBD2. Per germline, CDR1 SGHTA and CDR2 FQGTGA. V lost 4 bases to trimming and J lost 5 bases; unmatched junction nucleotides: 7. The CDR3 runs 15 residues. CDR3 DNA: TGTGCCAGCAGCTCCCGCGGGGGAGGGACCGGGGAGCTGTTTTTT. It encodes CASSSRGGGTGELFF.

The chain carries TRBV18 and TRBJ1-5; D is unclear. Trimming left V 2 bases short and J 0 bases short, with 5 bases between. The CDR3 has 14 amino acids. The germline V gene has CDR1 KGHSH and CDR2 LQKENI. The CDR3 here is CASSPARSNQPQHF. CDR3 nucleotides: TGTGCCAGCTCACCAGCGCGTAGCAATCAGCCCCAGCATTTT.

CDR3 in amino acids: CASSEGGTVLRYF. The CDR3 DNA reads as TGTGCCAGCAGTGAAGGGGGGACAGTCCTTCGGTACTTC. The chain recombines TRBV6-1 with TRBJ2-7, with 7 bases aligning to TRBD1. The junction had 9 bases not matched to a gene; V was cut back by 1 base and J by 12 bases. The CDR3 contains 13 residues. CDR1 is MNHNS and CDR2 is SASEGT in the germline V gene.

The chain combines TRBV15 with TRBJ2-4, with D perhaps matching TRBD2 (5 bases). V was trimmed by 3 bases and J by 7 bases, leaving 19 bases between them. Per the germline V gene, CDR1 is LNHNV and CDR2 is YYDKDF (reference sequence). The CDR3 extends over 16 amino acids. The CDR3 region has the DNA TGTGCCACCAGCAGGTCGAGGGCGAGAGCGTCGAACATTCAGTACTTC. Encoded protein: CATSRSRARASNIQYF.

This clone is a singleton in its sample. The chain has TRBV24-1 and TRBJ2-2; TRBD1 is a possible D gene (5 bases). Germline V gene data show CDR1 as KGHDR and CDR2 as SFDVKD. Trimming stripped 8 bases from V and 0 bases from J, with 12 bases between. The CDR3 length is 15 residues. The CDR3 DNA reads TGTGCCACCACGACGACAGCCCCGAACACCGGGGAGCTGTTTTTT. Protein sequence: CATTTTAPNTGELFF.

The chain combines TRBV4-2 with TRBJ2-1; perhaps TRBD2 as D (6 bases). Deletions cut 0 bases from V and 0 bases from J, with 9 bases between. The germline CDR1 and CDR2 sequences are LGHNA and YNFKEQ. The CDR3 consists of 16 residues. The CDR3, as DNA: TGTGCCAGCAGCCAAGATGTGGGGGGCTCCTACAATGAGCAGTTCTTC. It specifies CASSQDVGGSYNEQFF.

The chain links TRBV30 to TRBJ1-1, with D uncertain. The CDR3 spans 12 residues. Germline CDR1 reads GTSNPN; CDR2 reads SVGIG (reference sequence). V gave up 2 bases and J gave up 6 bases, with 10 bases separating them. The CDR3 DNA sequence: TGTGCCTGGAGTTCCTCACAGCCTGAAGCTTTCTTT. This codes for CAWSSSQPEAFF.

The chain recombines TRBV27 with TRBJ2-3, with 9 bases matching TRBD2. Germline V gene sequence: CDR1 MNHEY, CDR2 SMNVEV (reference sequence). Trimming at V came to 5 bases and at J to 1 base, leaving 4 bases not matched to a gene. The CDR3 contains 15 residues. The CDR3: CASSQSSGGTDTQYF. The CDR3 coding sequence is TGTGCCAGCAGTCAATCTAGCGGGGGCACAGATACGCAGTATTTT.

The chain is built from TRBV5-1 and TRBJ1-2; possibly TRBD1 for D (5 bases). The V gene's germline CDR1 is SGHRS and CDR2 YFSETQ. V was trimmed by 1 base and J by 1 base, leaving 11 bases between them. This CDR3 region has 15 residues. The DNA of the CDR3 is TGCGCCAGCAGCTTGTCAGCGGGGCTTAACTATGGCTACACCTTC. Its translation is CASSLSAGLNYGYTF.

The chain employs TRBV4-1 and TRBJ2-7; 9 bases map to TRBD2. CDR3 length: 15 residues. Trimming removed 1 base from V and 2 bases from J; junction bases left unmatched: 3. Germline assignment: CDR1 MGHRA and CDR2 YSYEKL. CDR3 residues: CASSQGLAETYEQYF. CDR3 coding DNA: TGCGCCAGCAGCCAAGGACTAGCGGAAACCTACGAGCAGTACTTC.

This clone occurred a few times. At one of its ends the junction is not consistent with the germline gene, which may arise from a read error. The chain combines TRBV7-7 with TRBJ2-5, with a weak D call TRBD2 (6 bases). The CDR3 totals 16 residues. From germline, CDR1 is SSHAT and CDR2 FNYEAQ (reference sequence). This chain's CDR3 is CASSLAEGRVQETQYF. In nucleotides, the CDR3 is TGTGCTAGCAGCTTAGCGGAGGGACGAGTCCAAGAAACCCAGTACTTC.